These T cell receptor beta chains were read from a single sample in a study of human T cells and chemical hapten exposure. MiXCR, applied by TCRdb to the RACE reads, yields one record per CDR3 protein. The sample has around 120,000 distinct CDR3 sequences, approximately 13% seen once. This sample comprised whole blood, obtained in connection with sensitization to the hapten diphenylcyclopropenone (DPC). Receptors originate from a woman between 18 and 30 years old with alopecia areata. Some clones in this sample may be carry-over from other donors' samples. The CDR3 runs from the conserved cysteine through the conserved F or W. Only part of the rows carry a size: once, few, many, or a class if the clone is expanded.

J	size	V	CDR3
TRBJ1-1	NA	TRBV6-2/TRBV6-3	CASSRGGPMTGGNTEAFF
TRBJ1-5	many	TRBV7-8	CASSRAGSQPQHF
TRBJ2-2	many	TRBV7-2	CASSRTAGGGTGELFF
TRBJ1-5	NA	TRBV24-1	CATSDPGPNQPQHF
TRBJ2-5	NA	TRBV6-6	CASSTPSGGTFQETQYF
TRBJ2-1	NA	TRBV25-1	CASSAERGSSYNEQFF
TRBJ2-7	many	TRBV28	CASSSSGTGRHEQYF
TRBJ2-2	NA	TRBV6-2/TRBV6-3	CASKPGRTSTGELFF
TRBJ2-7	few	TRBV20-1	CSAPPFGDEQYF
TRBJ1-6	NA	TRBV7-2	CASSLGQGRNQEYNSPLHF
TRBJ1-5	many	TRBV7-6	CASSSGTYQPQHF
TRBJ2-3	NA	TRBV12-3/TRBV12-4	CASSLEENTQYF
TRBJ2-7	few	TRBV5-1	CASSFSRSVTYEQYF
TRBJ2-5	few	TRBV18	CASSPGLTQETQYF
TRBJ1-2	NA	TRBV20-1	CSAVGNHGYTF
TRBJ2-3	many	TRBV29-1	CSAFGIGADTQYF
TRBJ2-3	NA	TRBV11-3	CASSLDGTETDTQYF
TRBJ2-4	few	TRBV18	CASSPIRNLAKNIQYF
TRBJ1-4	many	TRBV3-1	CASSQAVVPGEKLFF
TRBJ2-3	NA	TRBV9	CASSPLGTTDTQYF
TRBJ2-7	many	TRBV11-2	CASSSGIAYEQYF
TRBJ2-3	few	TRBV20-1	CSARDSGSTDTQYF
TRBJ2-2	NA	TRBV12-3/TRBV12-4	CASSSPGLEGAGELFF
TRBJ2-7	NA	TRBV4-3	CASSQDNGQIYYEQYF
TRBJ1-5	NA	TRBV18	CASSFRESNQPQHF
TRBJ2-5	few	TRBV6-5	CASSYAGGQETQYF
TRBJ1-2	NA	TRBV20-1	CSATKQELYGYTF